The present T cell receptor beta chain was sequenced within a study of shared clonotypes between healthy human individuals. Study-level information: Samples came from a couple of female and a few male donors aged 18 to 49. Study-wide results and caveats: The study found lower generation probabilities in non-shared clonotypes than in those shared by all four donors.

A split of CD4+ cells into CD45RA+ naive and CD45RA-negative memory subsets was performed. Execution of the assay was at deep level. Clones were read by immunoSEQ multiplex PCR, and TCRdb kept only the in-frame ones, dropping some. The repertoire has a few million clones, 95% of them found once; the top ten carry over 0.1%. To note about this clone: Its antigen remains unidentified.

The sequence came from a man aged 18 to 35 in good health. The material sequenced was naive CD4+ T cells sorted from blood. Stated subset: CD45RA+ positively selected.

The CDR3 here is CASSLAFSGTSHEQFF. DNA of the CDR3: TGTGCCAGCAGCTTAGCTTTCTCGGGGACCTCTCATGAGCAGTTCTTC. J is TRBJ2-1 and V is TRBV11-2, with D perhaps matching TRBD1 or TRBD2 (5 bases each). The V gene's germline CDR1 is SGHAT and CDR2 FQNNGV. CDR3 length equals 16 residues. V was shortened by 1 base and J by 8 bases, with 18 bases between the two germline ends.